This T cell receptor (beta chain) was sequenced for a study of CXCR3-negative and CXCR3-positive naive CD8 T cells. Note on this clonotype: What it recognizes is unknown.

Investigators sorted each CD8+ T cell subset in triplicate, taking around 290,000 cells each time. The study's findings and limits: TRBV-TRBJ usage was similar across naive CXCR3 subsets but distinct in memory cells. PBMCs showed partially decreased CXCR3 expression after cryopreservation, and most assays used fresh PBMCs.

Through 5' RACE with UMI labels, the TRB cDNA libraries were prepared. Each CDR3 protein gets one entry in TCRdb, which reprocessed the 5' RACE reads and gives no DNA. The listing contains about 40,000 distinct CDR3 sequences. Sequencing input: memory CD8+ T cells from blood. The clonotype originates from a human donor in good health. Some clones in this sample may be carry-over from other donors' samples.

This CDR3 reads CSVDVLAGRYQETQYF. The chain uses TRBV29-1 and TRBJ2-5; lacking DNA, the TRBD2 call made by TCRdb goes unchecked. The CDR3 runs to 16 residues. Looked up from germline, CDR1 is SQVTM and CDR2 is ANQGSEA.